A selection of T cell receptor beta chains follows, all from one sample in a study of human T cells and chemical hapten exposure. A single record per CDR3 protein comes from TCRdb applying MiXCR to the RACE reads. The repertoire holds some 170,000 distinct CDR3 sequences, with around 24% as singletons. The sequencing here drew on whole blood, taken in connection with sensitization to the hapten diphenylcyclopropenone (DPC). The receptors come from a woman between 50 and 59 years old with alopecia areata. Some clones in this sample may be carry-over from other donors' samples. Each CDR3 is given with its conserved first and last residue. A D gene is named only where the DNA matches it firmly. Clone size is stated in some rows and not others, as once, few, many or a class when expanded.

NA,TRBV5-1,NA,TRBJ1-1,TGCGCCAGCAGCTTGGATGGGGGCGGGACTGAAGCTTTCTTT,CASSLDGGGTEAFF
NA,TRBV29-1,NA,TRBJ2-6,TGCAGCGTTATCGCCAGGTCCTTCTCTGGGGCCAACGTCCTGACTTTC,CSVIARSFSGANVLTF
TRBD1,TRBV20-1,NA,TRBJ2-7,TGCAGTGCCCAAAAGACAGGGACGAATTCGTACGAGCAGTACTTC,CSAQKTGTNSYEQYF
NA,TRBV29-1,NA,TRBJ1-2,TGCAGCGTTGAAGGTACGCAGGCGGCACGCTACACCTTC,CSVEGTQAARYTF
NA,TRBV5-1,NA,TRBJ1-1,TGCGCCAGCAGCTCACAGGGTATGTCTGAAGCTTTCTTT,CASSSQGMSEAFF
NA,TRBV7-2,few,TRBJ2-1,TGTGCCAGCAGCTTCCAATCGGGGAGCTCCTACAATGAGCAGTTCTTC,CASSFQSGSSYNEQFF
NA,TRBV11-3,few,TRBJ2-7,TGTGCCAGCAGCAGAAACGTGCCAGGCGGATCTTACTCCTACGAGCAGTACTTC,CASSRNVPGGSYSYEQYF
TRBD2,TRBV18,NA,TRBJ2-1,TGTGCCAGCTCACCCCGACTAGCGGAGTTCTACAATGAGCAGTTCTTC,CASSPRLAEFYNEQFF
NA,TRBV7-2,NA,TRBJ1-2,TGTGCCAGCAGCTTAGTTCCAGCGAACTATGGCTACACCTTC,CASSLVPANYGYTF
NA,TRBV29-1,few,TRBJ1-2,TGCAGCGTTGAAGTCGGACAAAACTATGGCTACACCTTC,CSVEVGQNYGYTF
NA,TRBV5-1,NA,TRBJ2-1,TGCGCCAGCAGCTTGGCCCCAGTTAGCTCCTACAATGAGCAGTTCTTC,CASSLAPVSSYNEQFF
TRBD2,TRBV29-1,many,TRBJ2-3,TGCAGCGTCGCTAGCGGGCCTAGCACAGATACGCAGTATTTT,CSVASGPSTDTQYF
NA,TRBV27,few,TRBJ1-1,TGTGCCAGCAGACGGTGGGTCGGAACGGACACTGAAGCTTTCTTT,CASRRWVGTDTEAFF
NA,TRBV4-2,NA,TRBJ2-1,TGTGCCAGCAGCCCAGGGGAGGAAGCTGATGAGCAGTTCTTC,CASSPGEEADEQFF
TRBD1,TRBV7-9,NA,TRBJ1-2,TGTGCCAGCAGCTTAGGGTTGTCTTCTGGACAGGGTGATAGTGGCTACACCTTC,CASSLGLSSGQGDSGYTF
NA,TRBV12-3/TRBV12-4,once,TRBJ1-1,TGTGCCAGCAGCCCCCGAGAGTTTAACACTGAAGCTTTCTTT,CASSPREFNTEAFF
NA,TRBV10-3,NA,TRBJ2-3,TGTGCCAGCCAAACTTTGGGCGCAGATACGCAGTATTTT,CASQTLGADTQYF
NA,TRBV28,NA,TRBJ1-6,TGTGCCAGCAGTTTCACTGACCGTTTGATTAATTCACCCCTCCACTTT,CASSFTDRLINSPLHF
NA,TRBV11-2,NA,TRBJ1-1,TGTGCCAGCAGCGGCGGGCTTGAAGCTTTCTTT,CASSGGLEAFF
NA,TRBV5-1,few,TRBJ2-3,TGCGCCAGCAGCTTGAAAGGGGGAAGCACAGATACGCAGTATTTT,CASSLKGGSTDTQYF
NA,TRBV5-1,NA,TRBJ1-4,TGCGCCAGCAGCTTTGGACGGGGAACTAATGAAAAACTGTTTTTT,CASSFGRGTNEKLFF
NA,TRBV6-2/TRBV6-3,many,TRBJ2-1,TGTGCCAGCAGGGTGGGTAGGAATGAGCAGTTCTTC,CASRVGRNEQFF